This paragraph reports one T cell receptor (beta chain). This specimen comes from a study of technical replicates of blood from several donors. Only in-frame clones appear in the TCRdb table, and some are missing; sequencing was by immunoSEQ multiplex PCR. The sample holds approximately 92,000 clones, approximately 95% seen once. This sequence originates from a human donor in good health. The specimen sequenced was T cells isolated from PBMCs.

This chain's CDR3 is CASSFGEYNEQFF. The CDR3 nucleotides are TGTGCCAGCAGCTTTGGTGAGTACAATGAGCAGTTCTTC. This chain joins TRBV7-2 and TRBJ2-1; D unresolved. V was trimmed by 3 bases and J by 4 bases, leaving 7 bases between them. This CDR3 spans 13 amino acids. Germline V lookup: CDR1 SGHTA, CDR2 FQGNSA.